The entry below describes one T cell receptor (beta chain). Its antigen remains unidentified. V lost 5 bases, J lost 6 bases, and 6 bases stayed unmatched. The germline V gene encodes CDR1 LNHDA and CDR2 SQIVND (reference sequence). The CDR3 sequence is 14 residues long. PCR employed 60 Vbeta and 13 Jbeta primers. Profiling relied on immunoSEQ multiplex PCR, and the TCRdb table lists in-frame clones only, not all of them. Seen in this sample are 190,000 or so clones; the ten most common clones hold around 0.7%. These data belong to a study of cytomegalovirus exposure and HLA in healthy donors. Study-wide points: Rare TCR sequences dominated, though some public TCRs recurred in many donors. A later analysis reportedly identified an Asian-associated ancestry cluster as carrying fewer N-insertions than the roughly 720-donor mean.

The sequenced sample was PBMCs. The clonotype originates from a boy aged 5-17 years in good health and CMV-seronegative. This chain connects TRBV19 to TRBJ2-1; 8 nucleotides agree with TRBD2. CDR3 DNA: TGTGCCAGTAGTCCTGGACTAGCTAGCAATGAGCAGTTCTTC. Translating gives CASSPGLASNEQFF.